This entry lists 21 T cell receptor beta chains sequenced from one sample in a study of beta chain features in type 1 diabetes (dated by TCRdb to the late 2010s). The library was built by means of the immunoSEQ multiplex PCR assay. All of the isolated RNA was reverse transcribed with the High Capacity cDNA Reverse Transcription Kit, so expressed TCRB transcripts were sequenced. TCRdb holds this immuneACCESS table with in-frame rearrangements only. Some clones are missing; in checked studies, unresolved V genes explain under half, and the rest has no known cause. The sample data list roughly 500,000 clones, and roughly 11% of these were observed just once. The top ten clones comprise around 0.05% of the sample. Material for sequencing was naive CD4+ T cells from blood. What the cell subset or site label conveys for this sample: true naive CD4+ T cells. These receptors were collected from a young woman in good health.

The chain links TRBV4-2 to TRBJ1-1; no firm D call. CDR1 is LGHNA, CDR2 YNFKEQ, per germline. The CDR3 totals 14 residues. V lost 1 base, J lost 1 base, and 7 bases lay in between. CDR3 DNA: TGTGCCAGCAGCCAAGTTAACAAGAACACTGAAGCTTTCTTT. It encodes CASSQVNKNTEAFF.

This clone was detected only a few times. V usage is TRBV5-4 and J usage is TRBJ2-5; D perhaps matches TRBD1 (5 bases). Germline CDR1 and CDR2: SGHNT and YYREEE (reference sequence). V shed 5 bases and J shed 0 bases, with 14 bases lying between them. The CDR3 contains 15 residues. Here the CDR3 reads CASSDRSRDQETQYF. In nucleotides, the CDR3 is TGTGCCAGCAGTGATCGGTCCAGGGACCAAGAGACCCAGTACTTC.

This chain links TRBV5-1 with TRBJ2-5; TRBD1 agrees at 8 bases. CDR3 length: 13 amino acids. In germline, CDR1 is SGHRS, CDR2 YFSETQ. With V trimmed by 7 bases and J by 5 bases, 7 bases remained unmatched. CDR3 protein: CASDQGARETQYF. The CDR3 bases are TGCGCCAGCGACCAGGGGGCGCGGGAGACCCAGTACTTC.

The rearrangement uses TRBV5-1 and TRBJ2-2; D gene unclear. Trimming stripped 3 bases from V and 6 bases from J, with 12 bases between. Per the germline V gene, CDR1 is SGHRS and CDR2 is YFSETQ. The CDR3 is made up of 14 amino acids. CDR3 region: CASSSVTAAGELFF. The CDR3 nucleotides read TGCGCCAGCAGCTCGGTGACGGCTGCCGGGGAGCTGTTTTTT. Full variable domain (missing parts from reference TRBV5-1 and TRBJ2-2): KAGVTQTPRYLIKTRGQQVTLSCSPISGHRSVSWYQQTPGQGLQFLFEYFSETQRNKGNFPGRFSGRQFSNSRSEMNVSTLELGDSALYLCASSSVTAAGELFFGEGSRLTVL.

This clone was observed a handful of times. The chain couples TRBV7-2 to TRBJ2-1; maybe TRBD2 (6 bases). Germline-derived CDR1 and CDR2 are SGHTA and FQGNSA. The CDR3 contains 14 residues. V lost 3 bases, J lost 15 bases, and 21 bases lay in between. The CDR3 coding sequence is TGTGCCAGCAGCTTCTCGGACTATCTTCGAGAATGGTTCTTC. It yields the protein CASSFSDYLREWFF.

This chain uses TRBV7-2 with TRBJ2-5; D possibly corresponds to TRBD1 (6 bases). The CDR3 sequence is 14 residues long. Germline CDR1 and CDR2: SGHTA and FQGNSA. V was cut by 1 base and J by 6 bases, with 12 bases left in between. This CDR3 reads CASSLVQGPQTQYF. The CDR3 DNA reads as TGTGCCAGCAGCTTAGTACAGGGCCCCCAGACCCAGTACTTC.

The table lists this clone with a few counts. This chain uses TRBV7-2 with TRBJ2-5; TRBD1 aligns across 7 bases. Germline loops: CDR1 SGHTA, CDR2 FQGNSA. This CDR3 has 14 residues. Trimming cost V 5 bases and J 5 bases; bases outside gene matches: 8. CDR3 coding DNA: TGTGCCAGCAGCCCCGACAGGGCTCGGGAGACCCAGTACTTC. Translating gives CASSPDRARETQYF.

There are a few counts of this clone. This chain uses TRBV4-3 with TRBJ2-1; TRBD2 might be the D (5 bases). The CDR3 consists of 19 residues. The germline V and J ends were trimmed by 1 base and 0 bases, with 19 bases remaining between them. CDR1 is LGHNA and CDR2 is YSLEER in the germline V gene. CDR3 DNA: TGCGCCAGCAGCCAAGCAAATTTCTGGTACGGGATCTCCTACAATGAGCAGTTCTTC. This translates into CASSQANFWYGISYNEQFF.

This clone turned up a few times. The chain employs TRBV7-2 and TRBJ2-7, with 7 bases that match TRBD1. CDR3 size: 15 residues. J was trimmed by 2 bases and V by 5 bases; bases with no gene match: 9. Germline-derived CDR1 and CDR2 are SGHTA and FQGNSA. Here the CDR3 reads CASSPQTGNAYEQYF. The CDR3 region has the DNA TGTGCCAGCAGCCCTCAGACAGGGAACGCCTACGAGCAGTACTTC.

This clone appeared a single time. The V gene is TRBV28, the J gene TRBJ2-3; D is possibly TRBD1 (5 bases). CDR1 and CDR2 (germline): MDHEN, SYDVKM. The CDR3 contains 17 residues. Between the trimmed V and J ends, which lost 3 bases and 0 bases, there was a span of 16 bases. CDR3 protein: CASSFASDRKSTDTQYF. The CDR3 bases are TGTGCCAGCAGTTTTGCCTCAGACAGAAAGAGCACAGATACGCAGTATTTT.

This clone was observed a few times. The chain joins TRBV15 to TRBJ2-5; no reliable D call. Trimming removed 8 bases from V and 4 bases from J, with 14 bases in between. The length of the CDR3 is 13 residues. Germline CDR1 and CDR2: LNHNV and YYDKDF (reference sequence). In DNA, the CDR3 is TGTGCCACCGGACGATATACTATAGAGACCCAGTACTTC. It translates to CATGRYTIETQYF.

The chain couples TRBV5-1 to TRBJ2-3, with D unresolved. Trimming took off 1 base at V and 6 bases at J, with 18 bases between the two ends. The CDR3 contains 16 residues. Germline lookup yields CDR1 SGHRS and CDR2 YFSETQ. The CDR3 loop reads CASSLSGSYYSDTQYF. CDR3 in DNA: TGCGCCAGCAGCTTGTCAGGCTCGTACTATTCGGATACGCAGTATTTT.

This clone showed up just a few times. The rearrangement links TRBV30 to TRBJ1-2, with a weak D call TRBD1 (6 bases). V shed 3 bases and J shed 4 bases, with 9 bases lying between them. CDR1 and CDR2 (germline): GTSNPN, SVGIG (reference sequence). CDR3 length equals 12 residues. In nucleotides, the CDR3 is TGTGCCTGGAGGACAGGACTCTATGGCTACACCTTC. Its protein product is CAWRTGLYGYTF. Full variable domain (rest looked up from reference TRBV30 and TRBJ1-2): SQTIHQWPATLVQPVGSPLSLECTVEGTSNPNLYWYRQAAGRGLQLLFYSVGIGQISSEVPQNLSASRPQDRQFILSSKKLLLSDSGFYLCAWRTGLYGYTFGSGTRLTVV.

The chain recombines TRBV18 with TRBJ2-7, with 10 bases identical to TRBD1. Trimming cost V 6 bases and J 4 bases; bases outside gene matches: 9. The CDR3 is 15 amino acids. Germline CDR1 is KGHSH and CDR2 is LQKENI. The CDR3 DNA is TGTGCCAGCTCGCCAGACGGGACAGGGGAATACGAGCAGTACTTC. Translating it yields CASSPDGTGEYEQYF. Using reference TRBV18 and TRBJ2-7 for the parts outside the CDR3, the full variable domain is NAGVMQNPRHLVRRRGQEARLRCSPMKGHSHVYWYRQLPEEGLKFMVYLQKENIIDESGMPKERFSAEFPKEGPSILRIQQVVRGDSAAYFCASSPDGTGEYEQYFGPGTRLTVT.

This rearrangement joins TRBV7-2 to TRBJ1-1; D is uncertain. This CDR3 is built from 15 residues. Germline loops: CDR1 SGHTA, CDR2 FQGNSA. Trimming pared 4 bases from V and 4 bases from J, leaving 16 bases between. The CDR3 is CASSYRSSVFTEAFF. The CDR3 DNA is TGTGCCAGCAGCTATCGGAGTTCTGTGTTCACTGAAGCTTTCTTT.

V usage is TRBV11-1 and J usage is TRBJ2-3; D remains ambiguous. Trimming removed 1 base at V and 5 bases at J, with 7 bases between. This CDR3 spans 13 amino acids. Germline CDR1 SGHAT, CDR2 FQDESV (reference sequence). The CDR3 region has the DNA TGTGCCAGCAGCTTAGGGAGAGGAGATACGCAGTATTTT. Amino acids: CASSLGRGDTQYF.

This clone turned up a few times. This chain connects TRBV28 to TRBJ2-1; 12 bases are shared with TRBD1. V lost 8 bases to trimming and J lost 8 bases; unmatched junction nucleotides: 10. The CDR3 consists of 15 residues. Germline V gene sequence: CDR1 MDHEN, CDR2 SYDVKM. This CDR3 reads CASADSGTGGYEQFF. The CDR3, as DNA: TGTGCCAGCGCCGATTCCGGGACAGGGGGCTATGAGCAGTTCTTC. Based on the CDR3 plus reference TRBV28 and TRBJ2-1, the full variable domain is DVKVTQSSRYLVKRTGEKVFLECVQDMDHENMFWYRQDPGLGLRLIYFSYDVKMKEKGDIPEGYSVSREKKERFSLILESASTNQTSMYLCASADSGTGGYEQFFGPGTRLTVL.

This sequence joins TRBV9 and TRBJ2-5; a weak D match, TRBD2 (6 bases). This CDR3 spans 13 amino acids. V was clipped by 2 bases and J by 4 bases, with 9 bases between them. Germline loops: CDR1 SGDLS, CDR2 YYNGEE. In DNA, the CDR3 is TGTGCCAGCAGCGTGGGGGGTCCAGAGACCCAGTACTTC. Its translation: CASSVGGPETQYF.

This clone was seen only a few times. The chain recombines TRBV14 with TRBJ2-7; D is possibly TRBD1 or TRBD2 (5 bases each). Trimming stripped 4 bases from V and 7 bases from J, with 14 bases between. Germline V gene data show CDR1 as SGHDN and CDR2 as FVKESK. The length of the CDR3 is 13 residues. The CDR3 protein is CASSLNIWGEQYF. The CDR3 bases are TGTGCCAGCAGCCTGAATATTTGGGGGGAGCAGTACTTC.

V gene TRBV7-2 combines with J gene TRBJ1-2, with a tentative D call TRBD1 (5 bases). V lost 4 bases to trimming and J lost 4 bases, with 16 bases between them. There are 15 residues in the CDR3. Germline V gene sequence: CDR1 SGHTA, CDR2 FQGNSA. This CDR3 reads CASSSGTAVFYGYTF. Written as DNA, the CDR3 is TGTGCCAGCAGCTCCGGGACGGCCGTTTTCTATGGCTACACCTTC.

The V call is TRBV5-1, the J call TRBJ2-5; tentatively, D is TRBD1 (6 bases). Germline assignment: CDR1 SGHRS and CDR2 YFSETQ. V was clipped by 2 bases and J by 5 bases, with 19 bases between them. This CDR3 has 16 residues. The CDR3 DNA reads TGCGCCAGCAGCTTACCCCGGGCTGGGGGCAGCGAGACCCAGTACTTC. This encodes CASSLPRAGGSETQYF. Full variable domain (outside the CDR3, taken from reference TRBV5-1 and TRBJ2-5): KAGVTQTPRYLIKTRGQQVTLSCSPISGHRSVSWYQQTPGQGLQFLFEYFSETQRNKGNFPGRFSGRQFSNSRSEMNVSTLELGDSALYLCASSLPRAGGSETQYFGPGTRLLVL.